This T cell receptor (beta chain) was captured in a study of CD8+ T cells in alopecia areata. RNA was extracted and reverse transcribed into cDNA as the sequencing template. Method: immunoSEQ multiplex PCR; TCRdb's copy keeps in-frame clones and lacks some. Of 160,000 or so clones listed, 40% to 65% are singletons. The sequence was collected from a human donor with alopecia areata. The sample was CD8+ T cells sorted from blood, taken at week 0.

This CDR3 is CASSVGARSSSYNEQFF. The CDR3 nucleotides are TGTGCCAGCAGCGTAGGAGCCAGATCTAGCTCCTACAATGAGCAGTTCTTC. V and J are TRBV9 and TRBJ2-1; D ambiguous. V was clipped by 0 bases and J by 0 bases, with 13 bases between them. The length of the CDR3 is 17 residues. Looked up from germline, CDR1 is SGDLS and CDR2 is YYNGEE.